This T cell receptor beta chain was identified in a study of cytomegalovirus exposure and HLA in healthy donors. The length of the CDR3 is 15 residues. Germline V gives CDR1 SGHVS, CDR2 FNYEAQ. The germline V and J ends were trimmed by 1 base and 5 bases, with 12 bases remaining between them. Primers for the PCR totalled 60 Vbeta and 13 Jbeta. The assay was immunoSEQ multiplex PCR, and TCRdb's table has in-frame clones only and misses some. The data show 150,000 to 200,000 clones, around 74% seen once. The source material was PBMCs. The sequence derives from a female donor in good health and CMV-seronegative. V and J are TRBV7-6 and TRBJ2-1; maybe TRBD2 (6 bases). CDR3 DNA sequence: TGTGCCAGCAGCTTAGGCCTAGCGCCGAACAATGAGCAGTTCTTC. Translation: CASSLGLAPNNEQFF.